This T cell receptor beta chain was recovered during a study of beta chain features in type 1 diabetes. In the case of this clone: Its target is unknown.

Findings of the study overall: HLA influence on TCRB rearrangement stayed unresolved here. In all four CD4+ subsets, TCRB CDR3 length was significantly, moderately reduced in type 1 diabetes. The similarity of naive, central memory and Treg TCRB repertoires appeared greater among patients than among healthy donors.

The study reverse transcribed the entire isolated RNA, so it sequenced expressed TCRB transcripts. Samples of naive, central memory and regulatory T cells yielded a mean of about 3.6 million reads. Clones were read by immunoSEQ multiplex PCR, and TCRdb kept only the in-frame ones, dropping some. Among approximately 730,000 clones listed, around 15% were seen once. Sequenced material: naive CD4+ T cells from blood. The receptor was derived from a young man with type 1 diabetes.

The CDR3: CAWSVGGASYGYTF. In DNA form, the CDR3 reads TGTGCCTGGAGTGTCGGGGGAGCGAGCTATGGCTACACCTTC. The chain is built from TRBV30 and TRBJ1-2, with D perhaps matching TRBD1 (5 bases). The CDR3 contains 14 residues. CDR1 GTSNPN and CDR2 SVGIG come from the germline V gene (reference sequence). Trimming shortened V by 0 bases and J by 4 bases, and 12 bases separated the two germline ends.